The next 8 T cell receptor beta chains were all read from a single sample in a study of blood T cells in healthy people across ages. A second PCR of 7 to 11 cycles used a sample-barcoded 5' primer and a J-beta primer mix. One entry per CDR3 protein, called by TCRdb with MiXCR from the 5' RACE reads. Of around 1.7 million distinct CDR3 sequences listed, 28% were seen once; the top ten hold around 7.7%. Sequences were obtained from blood. These TCRs come from a woman between 25 and 40 years old in good health.

The V gene is TRBV7-9, the J gene TRBJ1-2; D call uncertain. Between the trimmed V and J ends, which lost 7 bases and 0 bases, there was a span of 12 bases. This CDR3 region has 14 residues. Germline V gene sequence: CDR1 SEHNR, CDR2 FQNEAQ (reference sequence). CDR3 bases: TGTGCCAGCACTAAAACGGGAGCTAACTATGGCTACACCTTC. This codes for CASTKTGANYGYTF.

V gene TRBV20-1 combines with J gene TRBJ1-2, with no clear D. Germline V gene sequence: CDR1 DFQATT, CDR2 SNEGSKA (reference sequence). This CDR3 is built from 18 residues. With 0 bases removed from V and 2 bases from J, the gap between germline ends came to 22 bases. The CDR3 sequence is CSARDLRGNLVANYGYTF. The CDR3 nucleotides are TGCAGTGCTAGAGATCTTCGGGGAAACTTGGTAGCGAACTATGGCTACACCTTC.

The genes are TRBV4-3 and TRBJ2-7, with TRBD1 matching 8 bases. The germline V gene has CDR1 LGHNA and CDR2 YSLEER. Unmatched junction bases numbered 6, after V lost 0 bases and J lost 2 bases. There are 16 residues in the CDR3. The CDR3: CASSQDVGRGPYEQYF. DNA of the CDR3: TGCGCCAGCAGCCAAGATGTGGGCAGGGGGCCCTACGAGCAGTACTTC.

CDR3 sequence: CASSKDHDGRPQHF. The CDR3 DNA sequence: TGTGCCAGCAGCAAAGACCACGACGGGCGGCCCCAGCATTTT. The V gene is TRBV21-1, the J gene TRBJ1-5; TRBD1, the table's D call, was not compared with the DNA. TRBV21-1 is described as a pseudogene. The CDR3 has 14 amino acids.

This clonotype was counted many times. The genes are TRBV5-1 and TRBJ2-5, with D perhaps given as TRBD1 or TRBD2 (5 bases each). V was pared by 3 bases and J by 4 bases, with 10 bases between. The CDR3 covers 13 residues. Germline loops: CDR1 SGHRS, CDR2 YFSETQ. The CDR3 nucleotides read TGCGCCAGCAGCTCCGGGACCTTAGAGACCCAGTACTTC. Translating it yields CASSSGTLETQYF.

The gene calls are TRBV9 and TRBJ2-1; tentatively, D is TRBD2 (5 bases). Germline values: CDR1 SGDLS, CDR2 YYNGEE. The length of the CDR3 is 13 residues. Trimming took 3 bases from V and 9 from J, leaving 13 bases between them. The CDR3 DNA reads as TGTGCCAGCAGCGAAACGGGAACCATTGAGCAGTTCTTC. It encodes CASSETGTIEQFF.

With respect to this clonotype: Relative to the germline gene, one junction end is altered; a read error may explain this. This chain links TRBV20-1 with TRBJ1-4; D is unclear. The germline CDR1 and CDR2 sequences are DFQATT and SNEGSKA (reference sequence). There are 11 residues in the CDR3. The CDR3 region has the DNA TGCAGTGCTAGGAGTTGGGAAAAACGGTTTTTT. Translated, it gives CSARSWEKRFF.

This clonotype was found many times. This sequence joins TRBV5-1 and TRBJ2-7, with a tentative D call TRBD2 (6 bases). Per the germline V gene, CDR1 is SGHRS and CDR2 is YFSETQ. V was shortened by 0 bases and J by 3 bases, with 10 bases between the two germline ends. The CDR3 spans 14 residues. CDR3 protein: CASSLAGEDYEQYF. CDR3 coding DNA: TGCGCCAGCAGCTTGGCGGGGGAGGACTACGAGCAGTACTTC.